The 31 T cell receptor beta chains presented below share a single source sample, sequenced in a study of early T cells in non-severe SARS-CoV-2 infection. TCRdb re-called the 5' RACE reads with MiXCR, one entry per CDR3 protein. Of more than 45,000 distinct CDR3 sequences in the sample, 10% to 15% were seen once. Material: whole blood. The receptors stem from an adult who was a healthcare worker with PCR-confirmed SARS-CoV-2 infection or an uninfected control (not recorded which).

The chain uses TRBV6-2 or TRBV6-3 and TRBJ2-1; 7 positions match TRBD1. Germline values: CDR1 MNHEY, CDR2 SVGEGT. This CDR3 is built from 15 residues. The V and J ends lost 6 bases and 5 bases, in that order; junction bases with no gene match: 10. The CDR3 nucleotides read TGTGCCAGCAGAAACCCGGGACAGAACCACAATGAGCAGTTCTTC. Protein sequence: CASRNPGQNHNEQFF.

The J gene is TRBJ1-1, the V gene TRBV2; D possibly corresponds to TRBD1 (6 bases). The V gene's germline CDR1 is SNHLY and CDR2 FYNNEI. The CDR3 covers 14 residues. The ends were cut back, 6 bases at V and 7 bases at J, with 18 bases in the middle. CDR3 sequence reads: CASSGTSGAGEAFF. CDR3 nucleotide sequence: TGTGCCAGCAGCGGGACTTCAGGGGCGGGTGAAGCTTTCTTT. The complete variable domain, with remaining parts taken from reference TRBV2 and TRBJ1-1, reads EPEVTQTPSHQVTQMGQEVILRCVPISNHLYFYWYRQILGQKVEFLVSFYNNEISEKSEIFDDQFSVERPDGSNFTLKIRSTKLEDSAMYFCASSGTSGAGEAFFGQGTRLTVV.

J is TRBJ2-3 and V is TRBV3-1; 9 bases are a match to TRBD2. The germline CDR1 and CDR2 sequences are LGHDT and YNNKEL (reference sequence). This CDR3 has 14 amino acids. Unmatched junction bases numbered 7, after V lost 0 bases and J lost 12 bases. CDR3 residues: CASSQEGGGANQYF. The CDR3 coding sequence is TGTGCCAGCAGCCAAGAGGGCGGGGGGGCCAACCAGTATTTT.

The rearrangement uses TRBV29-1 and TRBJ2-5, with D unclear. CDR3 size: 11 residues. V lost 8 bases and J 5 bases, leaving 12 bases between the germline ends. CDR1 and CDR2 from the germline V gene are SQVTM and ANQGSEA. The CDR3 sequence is CSLGIGETQYF. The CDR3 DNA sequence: TGCAGCTTAGGGATTGGGGAGACCCAGTACTTC.

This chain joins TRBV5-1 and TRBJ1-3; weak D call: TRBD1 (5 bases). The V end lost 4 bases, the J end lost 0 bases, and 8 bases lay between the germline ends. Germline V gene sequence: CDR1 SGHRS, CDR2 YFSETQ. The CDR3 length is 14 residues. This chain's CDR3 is CASSPGPSGNTIYF. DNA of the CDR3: TGCGCCAGCAGCCCGGGACCCTCTGGAAACACCATATATTTT.

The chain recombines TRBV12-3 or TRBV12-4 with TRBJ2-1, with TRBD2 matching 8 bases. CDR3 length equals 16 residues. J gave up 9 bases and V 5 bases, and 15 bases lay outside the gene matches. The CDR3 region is CASSPVDSGSYGEQFF. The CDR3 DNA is TGTGCCAGCAGTCCAGTCGACAGCGGGAGTTACGGTGAGCAGTTCTTC.

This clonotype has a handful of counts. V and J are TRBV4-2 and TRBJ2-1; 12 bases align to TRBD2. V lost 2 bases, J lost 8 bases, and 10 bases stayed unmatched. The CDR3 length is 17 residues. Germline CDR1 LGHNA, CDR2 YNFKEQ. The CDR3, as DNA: TGTGCCAGCAGCCAACAGACTAGCGGGAGTAGTGGCGATGAGCAGTTCTTC. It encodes CASSQQTSGSSGDEQFF.

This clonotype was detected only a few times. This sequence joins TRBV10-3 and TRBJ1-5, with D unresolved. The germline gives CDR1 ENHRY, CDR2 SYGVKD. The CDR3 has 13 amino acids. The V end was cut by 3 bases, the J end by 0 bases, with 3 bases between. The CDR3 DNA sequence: TGTGCCATCAGTGATATTAGCAATCAGCCCCAGCATTTT. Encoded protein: CAISDISNQPQHF.

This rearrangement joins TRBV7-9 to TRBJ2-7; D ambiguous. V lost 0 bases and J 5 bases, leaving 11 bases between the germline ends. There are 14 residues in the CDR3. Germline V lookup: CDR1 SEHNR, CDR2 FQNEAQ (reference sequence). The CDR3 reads CASSLAWGIDEQYF. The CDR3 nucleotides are TGTGCCAGCAGCTTAGCGTGGGGAATCGACGAGCAGTACTTC.

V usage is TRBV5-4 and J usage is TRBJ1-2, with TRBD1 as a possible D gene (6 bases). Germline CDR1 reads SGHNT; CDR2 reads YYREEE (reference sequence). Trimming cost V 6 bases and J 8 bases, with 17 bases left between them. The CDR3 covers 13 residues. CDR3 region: CASTLDRTTGYTF. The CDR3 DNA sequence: TGTGCCAGCACCCTCGACAGGACGACGGGCTACACCTTC.

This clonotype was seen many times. The CDR3 sequence is CASSKDSYNEQFF. CDR3 coding DNA: TGTGCCAGCAGTAAAGACAGCTACAATGAGCAGTTCTTC. This chain uses TRBV6-6 with TRBJ2-1, with D possibly being TRBD1 (5 bases). The CDR3 loop spans 13 amino acids. Germline CDR1 MNHNY, CDR2 SVGAGI (reference sequence). The V and J ends lost 5 bases and 3 bases respectively, with 8 bases between them.

The CDR3 DNA reads as TGCGCCAGCAGCCAGGACGGGACAGGGGTATATGGCTACACCTTC. It yields the protein CASSQDGTGVYGYTF. V and J are TRBV4-1 and TRBJ1-2; 10 nucleotides align to TRBD1. Germline V gene sequence: CDR1 MGHRA, CDR2 YSYEKL. With V trimmed by 3 bases and J by 5 bases, 6 bases remained unmatched. The CDR3 has 15 amino acids.

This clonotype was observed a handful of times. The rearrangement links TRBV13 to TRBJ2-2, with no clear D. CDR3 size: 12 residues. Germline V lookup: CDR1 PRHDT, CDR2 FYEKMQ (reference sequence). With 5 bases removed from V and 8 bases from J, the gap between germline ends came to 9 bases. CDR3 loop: CASSRRAGELFF. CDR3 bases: TGTGCCAGCAGCCGTCGGGCGGGGGAGCTGTTTTTT.

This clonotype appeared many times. The CDR3 bases are TGTGCCAGCAGGACCGGGATGCCTTACGAGCAGTACTTC. It translates to CASRTGMPYEQYF. The gene calls are TRBV2 and TRBJ2-7, with D maybe TRBD2 (5 bases). The V gene's germline CDR1 is SNHLY and CDR2 FYNNEI. V lost 6 bases, J lost 4 bases, and 13 bases lay in between. The CDR3 contains 13 residues.

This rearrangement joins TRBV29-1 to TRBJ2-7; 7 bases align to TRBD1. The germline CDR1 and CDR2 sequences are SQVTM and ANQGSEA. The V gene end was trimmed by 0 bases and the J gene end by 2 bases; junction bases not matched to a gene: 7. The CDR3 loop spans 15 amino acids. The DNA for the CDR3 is TGCAGCGTTGAAGATCCAGGGACAGAGACCTACGAGCAGTACTTC. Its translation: CSVEDPGTETYEQYF.

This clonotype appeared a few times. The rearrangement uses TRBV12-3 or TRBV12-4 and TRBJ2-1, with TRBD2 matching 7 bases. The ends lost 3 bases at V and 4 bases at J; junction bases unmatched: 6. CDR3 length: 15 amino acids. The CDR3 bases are TGTGCCAGCAGTTTGGGGCTAGCGGTTTACAATGAGCAGTTCTTC. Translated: CASSLGLAVYNEQFF.

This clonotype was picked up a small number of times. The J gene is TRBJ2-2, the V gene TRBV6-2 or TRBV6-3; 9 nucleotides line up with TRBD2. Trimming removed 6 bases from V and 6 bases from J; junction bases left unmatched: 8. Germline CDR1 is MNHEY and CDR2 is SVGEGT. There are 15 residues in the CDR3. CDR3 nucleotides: TGTGCCAGCAGCCGTGTAGCGGGAGTCCCCGGGGAGCTGTTTTTT. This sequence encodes CASSRVAGVPGELFF.

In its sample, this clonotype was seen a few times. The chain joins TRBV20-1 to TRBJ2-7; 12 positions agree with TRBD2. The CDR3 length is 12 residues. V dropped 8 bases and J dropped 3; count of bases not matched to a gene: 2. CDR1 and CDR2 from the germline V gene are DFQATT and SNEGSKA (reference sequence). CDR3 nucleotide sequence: TGCAGTAAGACTAGCGGGAGCTACGAGCAGTACTTC. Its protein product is CSKTSGSYEQYF.

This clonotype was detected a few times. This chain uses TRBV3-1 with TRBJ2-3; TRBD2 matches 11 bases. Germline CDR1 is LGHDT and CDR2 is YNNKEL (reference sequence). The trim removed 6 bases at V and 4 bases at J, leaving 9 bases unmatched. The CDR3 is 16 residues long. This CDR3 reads CASSFRLAGSPDTQYF. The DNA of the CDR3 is TGTGCCAGCAGTTTCAGACTAGCGGGATCCCCAGATACGCAGTATTTT.

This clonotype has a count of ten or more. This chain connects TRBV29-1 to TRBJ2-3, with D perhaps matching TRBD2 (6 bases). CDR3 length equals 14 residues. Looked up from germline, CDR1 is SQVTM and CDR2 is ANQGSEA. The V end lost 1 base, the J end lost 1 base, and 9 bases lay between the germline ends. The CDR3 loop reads CSVEAGGGTDTQYF. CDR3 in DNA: TGCAGCGTTGAAGCCGGAGGGGGCACAGATACGCAGTATTTT.

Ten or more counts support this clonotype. The CDR3 protein is CASSPRIDGPNEKLFF. The CDR3 nucleotides read TGCGCCAGCAGCCCCCGAATCGACGGTCCAAATGAAAAACTGTTTTTT. The gene calls are TRBV4-3 and TRBJ1-4; no clear D. V was trimmed by 4 bases and J by 5 bases, leaving 17 bases between them. Looked up from germline, CDR1 is LGHNA and CDR2 is YSLEER. CDR3 size: 16 residues.

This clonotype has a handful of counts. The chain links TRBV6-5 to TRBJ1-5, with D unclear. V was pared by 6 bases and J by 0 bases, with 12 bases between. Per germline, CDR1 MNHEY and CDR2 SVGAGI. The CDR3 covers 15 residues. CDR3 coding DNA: TGTGCCAGCAGATCAGGCGGGAGTAGCAATCAGCCCCAGCATTTT. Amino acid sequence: CASRSGGSSNQPQHF.

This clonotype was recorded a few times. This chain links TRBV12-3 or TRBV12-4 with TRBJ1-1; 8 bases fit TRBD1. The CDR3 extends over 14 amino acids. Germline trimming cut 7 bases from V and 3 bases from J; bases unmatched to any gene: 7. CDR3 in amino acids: CASTPQGVDTEAFF. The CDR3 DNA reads TGTGCCAGCACTCCACAGGGGGTGGACACTGAAGCTTTCTTT.

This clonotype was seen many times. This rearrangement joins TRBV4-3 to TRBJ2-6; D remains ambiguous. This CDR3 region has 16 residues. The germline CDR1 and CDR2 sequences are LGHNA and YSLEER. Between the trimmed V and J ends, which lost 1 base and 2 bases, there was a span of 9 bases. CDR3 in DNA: TGCGCCAGCAGCCAAGCGCAATCGACTGGGGCCAACGTCCTGACTTTC. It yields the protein CASSQAQSTGANVLTF.

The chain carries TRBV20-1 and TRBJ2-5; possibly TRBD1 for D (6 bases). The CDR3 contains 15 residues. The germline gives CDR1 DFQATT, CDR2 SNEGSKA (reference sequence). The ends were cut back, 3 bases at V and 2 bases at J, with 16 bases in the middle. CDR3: CSASRAGAEQETQYF. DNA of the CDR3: TGCAGTGCTAGTCGGGCAGGGGCCGAACAAGAGACCCAGTACTTC.

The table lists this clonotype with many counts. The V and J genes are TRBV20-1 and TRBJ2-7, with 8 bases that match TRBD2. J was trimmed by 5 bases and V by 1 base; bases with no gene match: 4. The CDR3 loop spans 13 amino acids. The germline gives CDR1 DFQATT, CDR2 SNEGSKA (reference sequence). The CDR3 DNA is TGCAGTGCTAGAGGCGGGAGGATCGACGAGCAGTACTTC. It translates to CSARGGRIDEQYF.

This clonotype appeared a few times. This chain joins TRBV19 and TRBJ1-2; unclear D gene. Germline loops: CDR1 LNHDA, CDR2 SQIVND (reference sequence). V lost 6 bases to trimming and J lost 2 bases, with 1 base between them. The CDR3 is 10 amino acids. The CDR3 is CASRNYGYTF. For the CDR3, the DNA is TGTGCCAGTAGGAACTATGGCTACACCTTC.

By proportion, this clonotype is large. The CDR3 sequence: CSVVTGELFF. In nucleotides, the CDR3 is TGCAGCGTTGTCACCGGGGAGCTGTTTTTT. The J gene is TRBJ2-2, the V gene TRBV29-1; no reliable D call. This CDR3 has 10 residues. Germline CDR1 and CDR2: SQVTM and ANQGSEA. The V and J ends lost 4 bases and 4 bases respectively, with 1 base between them.

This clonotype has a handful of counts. The CDR3 DNA reads TGTGCCAGCAGTTTGGGGGGAGTGATGAACACCGGGGAGCTGTTTTTT. Residues: CASSLGGVMNTGELFF. The chain carries TRBV28 and TRBJ2-2; D might be TRBD2 (6 bases). Germline lookup yields CDR1 MDHEN and CDR2 SYDVKM. The CDR3 has 16 amino acids. V dropped 3 bases and J dropped 1 base, with 12 bases sitting between them.

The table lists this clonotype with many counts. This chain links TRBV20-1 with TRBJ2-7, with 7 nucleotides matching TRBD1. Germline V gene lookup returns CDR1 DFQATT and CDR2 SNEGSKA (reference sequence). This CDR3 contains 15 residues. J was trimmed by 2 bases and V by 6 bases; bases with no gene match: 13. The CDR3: CSAVSPGQKAYEQYF. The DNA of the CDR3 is TGCAGTGCCGTTTCACCGGGACAGAAAGCCTACGAGCAGTACTTC.

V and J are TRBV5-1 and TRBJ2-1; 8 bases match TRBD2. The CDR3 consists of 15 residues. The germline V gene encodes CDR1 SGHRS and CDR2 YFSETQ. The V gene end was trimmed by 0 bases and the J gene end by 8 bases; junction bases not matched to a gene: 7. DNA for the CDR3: TGCGCCAGCAGCTTGGTTGCGGGAGGTGGTGATGAGCAGTTCTTC. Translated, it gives CASSLVAGGGDEQFF.